The next 10 T cell receptor beta chains were all read from a single sample in a study of cytomegalovirus exposure and HLA in healthy donors. Primers for the PCR totalled 60 Vbeta and 13 Jbeta. Some clones are missing from TCRdb's copy, which holds only in-frame ones; the method was immunoSEQ multiplex PCR. The repertoire includes tens of thousands of clones, about three quarters of them detected once, and under 3.5% sits in the top ten. Source material: PBMCs. The origin of the receptors is a man between 50 and 59 years old in good health and CMV-seropositive.

The chain links TRBV27 to TRBJ2-5; 10 nucleotides match TRBD1. Germline lookup yields CDR1 MNHEY and CDR2 SMNVEV (reference sequence). This CDR3 spans 15 amino acids. V gave up 6 bases and J gave up 9 bases; unmatched junction bases: 13. DNA for the CDR3: TGTGCCAGCAGGAATGGACAGGGGGGAGGTTTGGCCCAGTACTTC. Its translation is CASRNGQGGGLAQYF.

The rearrangement joins TRBV15 to TRBJ1-2; weak D call: TRBD1 (6 bases). V lost 1 base to trimming and J lost 7 bases, with 13 bases between them. The CDR3 sequence is 14 residues long. Germline V gives CDR1 LNHNV, CDR2 YYDKDF (reference sequence). CDR3 residues: CATSRGSRGSGYTF. The CDR3 bases are TGTGCCACCAGCAGAGGATCCAGGGGAAGTGGCTACACCTTC.

The chain carries TRBV15 and TRBJ2-1; possible D gene TRBD1, 6 bases. This CDR3 has 17 amino acids. The germline gives CDR1 LNHNV, CDR2 YYDKDF (reference sequence). V lost 3 bases and J lost 2, with 17 bases in between. DNA of the CDR3: TGTGCCACCAGCAGGGAAGGGGGAGAGGCGGCCTACAATGAGCAGTTCTTC. This sequence encodes CATSREGGEAAYNEQFF.

The gene calls are TRBV29-1 and TRBJ2-7; 12 positions agree with TRBD2. The V and J ends lost 3 bases and 0 bases, in that order; junction bases with no gene match: 6. Germline V lookup: CDR1 SQVTM, CDR2 ANQGSEA. The CDR3 totals 16 residues. CDR3: CSVEGTSGLSSYEQYF. The CDR3 bases are TGCAGCGTTGAGGGGACTAGCGGGCTTAGCTCCTACGAGCAGTACTTC.

This sequence joins TRBV6-1 and TRBJ2-3, with 7 nucleotides matching TRBD1. This CDR3 comprises 15 residues. Germline V CDR1 and CDR2: MNHNS, SASEGT. The V segment lost 6 bases and the J segment 5 bases; nucleotides outside the gene matches: 11. CDR3 sequence: CASSPGDRDKDTQYF. The CDR3 DNA is TGTGCCAGCAGCCCCGGTGACAGGGACAAAGATACGCAGTATTTT.

J is TRBJ2-2 and V is TRBV2, with TRBD1 matching over 8 bases. Germline V gives CDR1 SNHLY, CDR2 FYNNEI. V lost 8 bases, J lost 2 bases, and 7 bases stayed unmatched. This CDR3 contains 15 residues. The CDR3 loop is CASCSTGGNTGELFF. CDR3 in DNA: TGTGCCAGCTGTTCAACAGGGGGTAACACCGGGGAGCTGTTTTTT. Drawing the rest from reference TRBV2 and TRBJ2-2, the complete variable domain is EPEVTQTPSHQVTQMGQEVILRCVPISNHLYFYWYRQILGQKVEFLVSFYNNEISEKSEIFDDQFSVERPDGSNFTLKIRSTKLEDSAMYFCASCSTGGNTGELFFGEGSRLTVL.

The rearrangement joins TRBV5-4 to TRBJ2-7, with TRBD1 matching over 8 bases. The J segment lost 0 bases and the V segment lost 1 base, leaving 6 bases of the junction unmatched. The CDR3 is 16 amino acids. CDR1 is SGHNT, CDR2 YYREEE, per germline (reference sequence). The CDR3 protein is CASSLIGQGSSYEQYF. The CDR3 DNA follows: TGTGCCAGCAGCTTGATAGGACAGGGTAGCTCCTACGAGCAGTACTTC.

J is TRBJ2-5 and V is TRBV5-6; 8 nucleotides agree with TRBD2. V shed 4 bases, J shed 5 bases, and the junction held 7 bases outside the gene matches. This CDR3 has 14 residues. The V gene's germline CDR1 is SGHDT and CDR2 YYEEEE. The CDR3, as DNA: TGTGCCAGCAGCCCCTTCCGGGAGGGGGAGACCCAGTACTTC. Translation: CASSPFREGETQYF.

The V call is TRBV7-8, the J call TRBJ2-2; a possible D gene is TRBD2 (5 bases). CDR3 length equals 16 residues. Per germline, CDR1 SGHVS and CDR2 FQNEAQ. The ends were cut back, 3 bases at V and 3 bases at J, with 14 bases in the middle. For the CDR3, the DNA is TGTGCCAGCAGCTTCCGGAGGACTCCCTACACCGGGGAGCTGTTTTTT. It yields the protein CASSFRRTPYTGELFF.

The genes are TRBV27 and TRBJ2-3; D is perhaps TRBD2 (6 bases). The V gene's germline CDR1 is MNHEY and CDR2 SMNVEV (reference sequence). V dropped 3 bases and J dropped 4 bases, with 11 bases sitting between them. CDR3 length: 14 residues. This chain's CDR3 is CASSFLRESDTQYF. The CDR3 DNA follows: TGTGCCAGCAGTTTTCTCCGGGAGTCAGATACGCAGTATTTT.